This note documents a single TCR beta chain sequence. The antigen remains unidentified. These data originate in a study of T cell responses to AZD1222 COVID-19 vaccine. Study conclusions and caveats: The donor group comprised mostly white British people and more females; the analysis possibly underestimated clonal diversity. Spike-wide vaccine-associated CD4 TCRs dominated at 160-218 and 743-854. Every sample of the repertoires postdated the peak T cell response. Variant regions that are unmutated are reportedly the target of nearly half of spike-specific TCRs.

Method: immunoSEQ multiplex PCR; TCRdb's copy keeps in-frame clones and lacks some. The sample holds fewer than 130,000 clones, 80% to 95% seen once. The source of this sequence is an adult in good health. Specimen: peripheral blood, collected on day 0 of AZD1222 vaccination.

For the CDR3, the DNA is TGTGCCAGCAGGAGGCAAGAGACCCAGTACTTC. Its protein is CASRRQETQYF. V and J are TRBV2 and TRBJ2-5; D remains unclear. Trimming took 6 bases from V and 2 from J, leaving 4 bases between them. CDR3 length: 11 residues. Germline V lookup: CDR1 SNHLY, CDR2 FYNNEI.